A selection of T cell receptor beta chains follows, all from one sample in a study of blood T cell repertoires in COVID-19. TCRdb's copy holds only in-frame clones and misses some; the assay was immunoSEQ multiplex PCR. The repertoire has tens of thousands of clones, 85% of them found once; the top ten carry about 13%. The sequenced material came from peripheral blood. Source of these receptors: a human donor in a cohort sampled during active COVID-19. Both conserved end residues are part of each CDR3. A D gene is named only where the DNA matches it firmly. Part of the rows lack a size; the others show once, few, many or a class for expanded clones.

cdr3_aa: CSVGGTVPSSYNEQFF
cdr3_nt: TGCAGCGTTGGTGGGACAGTCCCGAGCTCCTACAATGAGCAGTTCTTC
d_call: TRBD1
v_call: TRBV29-1
clone_size: -
j_call: TRBJ2-1

cdr3_aa: CASQGINNEQFF
cdr3_nt: TGTGCCAGCCAGGGAATAAACAATGAGCAGTTCTTC
d_call: -
v_call: TRBV13
clone_size: -
j_call: TRBJ2-1

cdr3_aa: CASSQDPNRGPRGCTEAFF
cdr3_nt: TGTGCCAGCAGCCAAGATCCGAACAGGGGTCCCCGAGGTTGCACTGAAGCTTTCTTT
d_call: TRBD1
v_call: TRBV3-1/TRBV3-2
clone_size: -
j_call: TRBJ1-1

cdr3_aa: CASSGTANYGYTF
cdr3_nt: TGTGCCAGTAGTGGGACAGCAAACTATGGCTACACCTTC
d_call: TRBD1
v_call: TRBV19
clone_size: -
j_call: TRBJ1-2

cdr3_aa: CASSIPNRGDYGYTF
cdr3_nt: TGTGCCAGCAGTATTCCGAACAGGGGTGACTATGGCTACACCTTC
d_call: TRBD1
v_call: TRBV28
clone_size: -
j_call: TRBJ1-2

cdr3_aa: CASSSRGLADNNEQFF
cdr3_nt: TGTGCCAGCAGCTCCCGGGGACTAGCGGACAACAATGAGCAGTTCTTC
d_call: TRBD2
v_call: TRBV7-3
clone_size: -
j_call: TRBJ2-1

cdr3_aa: CASSLKKGTSGRSNTGELFF
cdr3_nt: TGTGCCAGCAGCTTAAAGAAAGGGACTAGCGGGAGATCTAACACCGGGGAGCTGTTTTTT
d_call: TRBD2
v_call: TRBV7-3
clone_size: -
j_call: TRBJ2-2

cdr3_aa: CASSPSSGEQYF
cdr3_nt: TGTGCCAGCAGCCCATCGAGTGGCGAGCAGTACTTC
d_call: -
v_call: TRBV7-9
clone_size: -
j_call: TRBJ2-7

cdr3_aa: CASSPGGAIYEQYF
cdr3_nt: TGTGCCAGCAGCCCTGGGGGGGCCATCTACGAGCAGTACTTC
d_call: -
v_call: TRBV11-2
clone_size: -
j_call: TRBJ2-7

cdr3_aa: CAWSYSAGEQFF
cdr3_nt: TGTGCCTGGAGTTATAGCGCTGGTGAGCAGTTCTTC
d_call: -
v_call: TRBV30
clone_size: -
j_call: TRBJ2-1

cdr3_aa: CASSLYRTSEQYF
cdr3_nt: TGTGCCAGCAGCTTATACCGGACTAGTGAGCAGTACTTC
d_call: TRBD2
v_call: TRBV7-2
clone_size: -
j_call: TRBJ2-7

cdr3_aa: CASIPGRGGSNQPQHF
cdr3_nt: TGTGCCAGCATTCCTGGCCGGGGGGGAAGCAATCAGCCCCAGCATTTT
d_call: -
v_call: TRBV28
clone_size: -
j_call: TRBJ1-5

cdr3_aa: CASSPGSNEQFF
cdr3_nt: TGCGCCAGCAGCCCCGGGTCAAATGAGCAGTTCTTC
d_call: -
v_call: TRBV10-1
clone_size: -
j_call: TRBJ2-1

cdr3_aa: CASTHPRTGGNDEQFF
cdr3_nt: TGTGCCAGTACTCACCCACGGACAGGGGGTAACGATGAGCAGTTCTTC
d_call: TRBD1
v_call: TRBV19
clone_size: once
j_call: TRBJ2-1

cdr3_aa: CASSERSGRWYEQYF
cdr3_nt: TGTGCCAGCAGCGAGAGAAGCGGGAGATGGTACGAGCAGTACTTC
d_call: TRBD2
v_call: TRBV9
clone_size: -
j_call: TRBJ2-7

cdr3_aa: CASSSGLADLYEQYF
cdr3_nt: TGTGCCAGCAGCTCGGGACTAGCGGACCTGTACGAGCAGTACTTC
d_call: TRBD2
v_call: TRBV11-3
clone_size: once
j_call: TRBJ2-7

cdr3_aa: CASSEQEGTEAFF
cdr3_nt: TGTGCCAGCAGCGAACAGGAGGGTACTGAAGCTTTCTTT
d_call: -
v_call: TRBV7-3
clone_size: -
j_call: TRBJ1-1

cdr3_aa: CASSELGSRSPLHF
cdr3_nt: TGTGCCAGCAGTGAGCTGGGGAGCCGGTCACCCCTCCACTTT
d_call: -
v_call: TRBV2
clone_size: -
j_call: TRBJ1-6

cdr3_aa: CASSRRAGGNSPLHF
cdr3_nt: TGTGCCAGTTCCCGCCGGGCAGGGGGTAATTCACCCCTCCACTTT
d_call: TRBD1
v_call: TRBV28
clone_size: once
j_call: TRBJ1-6

cdr3_aa: CASRGWTGGEAFF
cdr3_nt: TGTGCCAGCAGGGGCTGGACAGGGGGCGAAGCTTTCTTT
d_call: TRBD1
v_call: TRBV12-3/TRBV12-4
clone_size: -
j_call: TRBJ1-1

cdr3_aa: CASSQRADCWPLSYEQYF
cdr3_nt: TGCGCCAGCAGTCAACGGGCGGACTGCTGGCCTCTCTCCTACGAGCAGTACTTC
d_call: -
v_call: TRBV23-1
clone_size: once
j_call: TRBJ2-7

cdr3_aa: CASSQAQAEGTDTQYF
cdr3_nt: TGTGCCAGCAGCCAAGCCCAGGCGGAGGGGACAGATACGCAGTATTTT
d_call: -
v_call: TRBV4-2
clone_size: -
j_call: TRBJ2-3

cdr3_aa: CASSLGGQDPKPQHF
cdr3_nt: TGTGCCAGCAGTTTAGGTGGACAGGACCCCAAGCCCCAGCATTTT
d_call: TRBD1
v_call: TRBV28
clone_size: few
j_call: TRBJ1-5

cdr3_aa: CASSLLGQGEYF
cdr3_nt: TGTGCCAGCAGTTTATTGGGACAGGGAGAGTATTTT
d_call: TRBD1
v_call: TRBV27
clone_size: -
j_call: TRBJ2-3

cdr3_aa: CAWSSYTGTGNGYTF
cdr3_nt: TGTGCCTGGAGTTCTTACACCGGGACAGGGAATGGCTACACCTTC
d_call: TRBD1
v_call: TRBV30
clone_size: -
j_call: TRBJ1-2

cdr3_aa: CASSTVPEETQYF
cdr3_nt: TGTGCCAGCAGTACGGTTCCCGAAGAGACCCAGTACTTC
d_call: -
v_call: TRBV4-2
clone_size: -
j_call: TRBJ2-5

cdr3_aa: CALKGGTANQPQHF
cdr3_nt: TGTGCCCTCAAAGGCGGGACGGCCAATCAGCCCCAGCATTTT
d_call: -
v_call: TRBV28
clone_size: once
j_call: TRBJ1-5

cdr3_aa: CASSSDTTYEQYF
cdr3_nt: TGTGCCAGCAGCTCGGACACGACCTACGAGCAGTACTTC
d_call: -
v_call: TRBV7-2
clone_size: -
j_call: TRBJ2-7

cdr3_aa: CASTPGTPGEQYF
cdr3_nt: TGTGCCAGCACGCCGGGTACCCCGGGGGAGCAGTACTTC
d_call: -
v_call: TRBV25-1
clone_size: -
j_call: TRBJ2-7

cdr3_aa: CASSPRDRINSPLHF
cdr3_nt: TGTGCCAGCAGTCCAAGGGACAGGATTAATTCACCCCTCCACTTT
d_call: TRBD1
v_call: TRBV28
clone_size: -
j_call: TRBJ1-6

cdr3_aa: CASSLPAGGPADTQYF
cdr3_nt: TGTGCCAGCAGCTTACCAGCGGGAGGGCCAGCAGATACGCAGTATTTT
d_call: TRBD2
v_call: TRBV7-2
clone_size: -
j_call: TRBJ2-3

cdr3_aa: CAEGAANTGELFF
cdr3_nt: TGTGCCGAGGGGGCCGCGAACACCGGGGAGCTGTTTTTT
d_call: TRBD1
v_call: TRBV12-3/TRBV12-4
clone_size: -
j_call: TRBJ2-2

cdr3_aa: CASSSGQGSYNEQFF
cdr3_nt: TGTGCCAGCAGCTCAGGACAGGGGTCCTACAATGAGCAGTTCTTC
d_call: TRBD1
v_call: TRBV11-3
clone_size: -
j_call: TRBJ2-1

cdr3_aa: CASSPGSGETQYF
cdr3_nt: TGTGCCAGCAGTCCCGGGAGTGGAGAGACCCAGTACTTC
d_call: -
v_call: TRBV7-3
clone_size: -
j_call: TRBJ2-5

cdr3_aa: CAWSVSGFGLAGLLYEQYF
cdr3_nt: TGTGCCTGGAGTGTGTCCGGGTTCGGACTAGCGGGGCTCCTCTACGAGCAGTACTTC
d_call: TRBD2
v_call: TRBV30
clone_size: -
j_call: TRBJ2-7

cdr3_aa: CALRRQAENSPLHF
cdr3_nt: TGTGCCCTTCGAAGGCAGGCCGAAAATTCACCCCTCCACTTT
d_call: -
v_call: TRBV28
clone_size: -
j_call: TRBJ1-6

cdr3_aa: CASSADLSTEAFF
cdr3_nt: TGTGCCAGCAGCGCCGATCTCAGCACTGAAGCTTTCTTT
d_call: -
v_call: TRBV9
clone_size: -
j_call: TRBJ1-1

cdr3_aa: CSVVAGAGGYNEQFF
cdr3_nt: TGCAGCGTTGTCGCCGGGGCGGGAGGCTACAATGAGCAGTTCTTC
d_call: TRBD2
v_call: TRBV29-1
clone_size: -
j_call: TRBJ2-1

cdr3_aa: CASSSPLTRTNIQYF
cdr3_nt: TGTGCCAGCAGTTCCCCACTGACTAGAACGAACATTCAGTACTTC
d_call: -
v_call: TRBV6-6
clone_size: -
j_call: TRBJ2-4

cdr3_aa: CAWIGAGMNTQYF
cdr3_nt: TGTGCCTGGATTGGAGCGGGAATGAATACGCAGTATTTT
d_call: TRBD2
v_call: TRBV30
clone_size: once
j_call: TRBJ2-3

cdr3_aa: CASSFSPALAKNIQYF
cdr3_nt: TGTGCCAGCAGCTTCAGCCCAGCGCTAGCCAAAAACATTCAGTACTTC
d_call: -
v_call: TRBV5-5
clone_size: -
j_call: TRBJ2-4

cdr3_aa: CASSFSGSNEKLFF
cdr3_nt: TGTGCCAGCAGCTTTTCGGGGTCTAATGAAAAACTGTTTTTT
d_call: -
v_call: TRBV5-8
clone_size: -
j_call: TRBJ1-4

cdr3_aa: CASSFGTGRTGELFF
cdr3_nt: TGTGCCAGCAGCTTCGGGACAGGGAGGACCGGGGAGCTGTTTTTT
d_call: TRBD1
v_call: TRBV5-4
clone_size: -
j_call: TRBJ2-2

cdr3_aa: CASSPGQGGGQPQHF
cdr3_nt: TGCGCCAGCAGCCCCGGACAGGGTGGGGGGCAGCCCCAGCATTTT
d_call: TRBD1
v_call: TRBV5-1
clone_size: few
j_call: TRBJ1-5

cdr3_aa: CASSLLGGTEAFF
cdr3_nt: TGTGCCAGCAGTTTATTGGGGGGGACTGAAGCTTTCTTT
d_call: -
v_call: TRBV28
clone_size: -
j_call: TRBJ1-1

cdr3_aa: CASSPPGQPYEQYF
cdr3_nt: TGTGCCAGCAGTCCACCGGGACAGCCCTACGAGCAGTACTTC
d_call: TRBD1
v_call: TRBV27
clone_size: -
j_call: TRBJ2-7

cdr3_aa: CASSMRDRFEKLFF
cdr3_nt: TGTGCCAGTAGTATGAGGGACAGGTTTGAAAAACTGTTTTTT
d_call: TRBD1
v_call: TRBV19
clone_size: -
j_call: TRBJ1-4

cdr3_aa: CASSYSAGGSYNSPLHF
cdr3_nt: TGTGCCAGCAGTTACTCGGCGGGCGGCTCCTATAATTCACCCCTCCACTTT
d_call: -
v_call: TRBV6-2/TRBV6-3
clone_size: -
j_call: TRBJ1-6

cdr3_aa: CASSQEPSGRPLTDTQYF
cdr3_nt: TGCGCCAGCAGCCAAGAACCTAGCGGGAGGCCCCTCACAGATACGCAGTATTTT
d_call: TRBD2
v_call: TRBV4-3
clone_size: -
j_call: TRBJ2-3

cdr3_aa: CASSQGLAGSGANVLTF
cdr3_nt: TGTGCCAGCAGCCAGGGACTAGCGGGGTCTGGGGCCAACGTCCTGACTTTC
d_call: TRBD2
v_call: TRBV5-4
clone_size: -
j_call: TRBJ2-6

cdr3_aa: CASTRPGLASQETQYF
cdr3_nt: TGTGCCAGCACCAGACCGGGACTAGCGAGCCAAGAGACCCAGTACTTC
d_call: TRBD2
v_call: TRBV7-8
clone_size: -
j_call: TRBJ2-5

cdr3_aa: CASSLFGTGELFF
cdr3_nt: TGCGCCAGCAGCTTGTTCGGTACCGGGGAGCTGTTTTTT
d_call: -
v_call: TRBV5-1
clone_size: once
j_call: TRBJ2-2

cdr3_aa: CASSPNLGQQETQYF
cdr3_nt: TGTGCCAGCAGCCCAAATTTAGGACAGCAAGAGACCCAGTACTTC
d_call: -
v_call: TRBV7-2
clone_size: -
j_call: TRBJ2-5

cdr3_aa: CASSLGETQYF
cdr3_nt: TGTGCCAGTAGCCTCGGGGAGACCCAGTACTTC
d_call: -
v_call: TRBV19
clone_size: -
j_call: TRBJ2-5

cdr3_aa: CASSSLGGTSMSEQFF
cdr3_nt: TGTGCCAGCAGCTCTTTAGGGGGGACTAGCATGAGTGAGCAGTTCTTC
d_call: TRBD2
v_call: TRBV5-6
clone_size: -
j_call: TRBJ2-1

cdr3_aa: CASRGDREANEKLFF
cdr3_nt: TGTGCCAGCAGGGGGGACAGGGAGGCTAATGAAAAACTGTTTTTT
d_call: TRBD1
v_call: TRBV28
clone_size: -
j_call: TRBJ1-4

cdr3_aa: CASSPVGTTSYNEQFF
cdr3_nt: TGTGCCAGCAGCCCGGTCGGGACTACCTCCTACAATGAGCAGTTCTTC
d_call: TRBD2
v_call: TRBV7-2
clone_size: -
j_call: TRBJ2-1

cdr3_aa: CATSDGGEYEQYF
cdr3_nt: TGTGCCACCAGTGATGGGGGGGAGTACGAGCAGTACTTC
d_call: TRBD2
v_call: TRBV24-1
clone_size: -
j_call: TRBJ2-7

cdr3_aa: CASSVAGQEANYGYTF
cdr3_nt: TGTGCCAGCAGCGTAGCGGGACAAGAAGCTAACTATGGCTACACCTTC
d_call: -
v_call: TRBV9
clone_size: -
j_call: TRBJ1-2